This TCR beta chain is from a study of T cells in Graves' hyperthyroidism and ophthalmopathy. General observations from the study: Patients with ophthalmopathy were separated from those with stable hyperthyroidism by a 13 V-J model. Ophthalmopathy onset followed model prediction by a median around six months.

The CDR3 runs 16 residues. With 4 bases clipped from V and 4 bases from J, the junction kept 6 bases outside the gene matches. Germline CDR1 is SGHRS and CDR2 is YFSETQ. Template material for amplifying TCR beta CDR3 regions consisted of RNA transcripts. Using the HTBI primer set, a first-round RT-PCR was run on the TCR CDR3. MiXCR, applied by TCRdb to the multiplex PCR reads, yields one record per CDR3 protein. Here the sample spans some 620,000 distinct CDR3 sequences, around 16% being singletons. For this clonotype: As yet, its antigen is unknown.

Sequenced input: blood. The V and J genes are TRBV5-1 and TRBJ2-1; 12 nucleotides match TRBD1. The sequence came from a woman under 40 with Graves' hyperthyroidism. The CDR3 loop reads CASSRGQGAGYNEQFF. Here the CDR3 DNA reads TGCGCCAGCAGCAGGGGACAGGGGGCCGGGTACAATGAGCAGTTCTTC.